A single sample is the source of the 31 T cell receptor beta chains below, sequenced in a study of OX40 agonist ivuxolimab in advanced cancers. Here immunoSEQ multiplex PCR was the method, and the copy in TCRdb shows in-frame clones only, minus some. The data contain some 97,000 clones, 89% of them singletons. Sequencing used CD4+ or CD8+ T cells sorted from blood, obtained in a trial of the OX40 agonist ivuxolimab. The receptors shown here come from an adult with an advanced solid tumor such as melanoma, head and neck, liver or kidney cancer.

This CDR3 reads CASRGTSGIYEQFF. The CDR3, as DNA: TGTGCCAGCAGGGGGACTAGCGGGATCTATGAGCAGTTCTTC. The chain employs TRBV2 and TRBJ2-1; TRBD2 matches at 13 bases. In germline, CDR1 is SNHLY, CDR2 FYNNEI. This CDR3 has 14 amino acids. J was trimmed by 8 bases and V by 6 bases; bases with no gene match: 4.

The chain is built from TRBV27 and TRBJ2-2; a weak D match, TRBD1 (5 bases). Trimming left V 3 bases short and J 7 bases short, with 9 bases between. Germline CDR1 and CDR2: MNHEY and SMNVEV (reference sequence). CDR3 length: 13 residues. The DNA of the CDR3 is TGTGCCAGCAGTTTGGGGCCGATCGGGGAGCTGTTTTTT. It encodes CASSLGPIGELFF.

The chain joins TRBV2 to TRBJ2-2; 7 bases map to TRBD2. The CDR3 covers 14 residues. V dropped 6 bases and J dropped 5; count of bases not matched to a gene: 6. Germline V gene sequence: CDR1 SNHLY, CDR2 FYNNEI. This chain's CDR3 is CASRGDYGTGELFF. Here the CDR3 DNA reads TGTGCCAGCAGAGGGGACTATGGAACCGGGGAGCTGTTTTTT.

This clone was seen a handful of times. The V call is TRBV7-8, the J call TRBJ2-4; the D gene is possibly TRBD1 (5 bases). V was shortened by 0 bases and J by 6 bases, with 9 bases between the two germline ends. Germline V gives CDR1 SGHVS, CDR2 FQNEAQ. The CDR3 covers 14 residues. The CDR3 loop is CASSLAGLGNIQYF. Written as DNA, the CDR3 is TGTGCCAGCAGCTTAGCGGGGCTTGGAAACATTCAGTACTTC.

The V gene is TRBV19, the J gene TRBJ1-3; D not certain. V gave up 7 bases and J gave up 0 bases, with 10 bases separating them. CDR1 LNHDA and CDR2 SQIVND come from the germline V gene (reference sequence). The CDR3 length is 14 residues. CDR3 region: CASNADFSGNTIYF. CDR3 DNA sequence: TGTGCCAGTAACGCAGATTTCTCTGGAAACACCATATATTTT.

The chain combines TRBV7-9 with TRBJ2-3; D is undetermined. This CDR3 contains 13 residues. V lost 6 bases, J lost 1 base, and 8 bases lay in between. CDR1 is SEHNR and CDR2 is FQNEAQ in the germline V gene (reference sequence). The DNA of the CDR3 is TGTGCCAGCAGACCAGAGGGCACAGATACGCAGTATTTT. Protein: CASRPEGTDTQYF.

The CDR3, as DNA: TGTGCCTGGAGTGTACCAAGTATCAAGTACCAAGAGACCCAGTACTTC. Its translation: CAWSVPSIKYQETQYF. The V and J genes are TRBV30 and TRBJ2-5; D unclear. CDR1 is GTSNPN, CDR2 SVGIG, per germline (reference sequence). The V end lost 0 bases, the J end lost 0 bases, and 14 bases lay between the germline ends. CDR3 length: 16 residues. The entire variable domain, with the rest obtained from reference TRBV30 and TRBJ2-5, is as follows: SQTIHQWPATLVQPVGSPLSLECTVEGTSNPNLYWYRQAAGRGLQLLFYSVGIGQISSEVPQNLSASRPQDRQFILSSKKLLLSDSGFYLCAWSVPSIKYQETQYFGPGTRLLVL.

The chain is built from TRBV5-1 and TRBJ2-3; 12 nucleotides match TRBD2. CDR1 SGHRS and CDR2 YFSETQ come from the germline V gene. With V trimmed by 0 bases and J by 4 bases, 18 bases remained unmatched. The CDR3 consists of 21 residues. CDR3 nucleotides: TGCGCCAGCAGCTTGGATTCCCTGCGACTAGCGGGAGTAGTAAATGCAGATACGCAGTATTTT. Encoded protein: CASSLDSLRLAGVVNADTQYF.

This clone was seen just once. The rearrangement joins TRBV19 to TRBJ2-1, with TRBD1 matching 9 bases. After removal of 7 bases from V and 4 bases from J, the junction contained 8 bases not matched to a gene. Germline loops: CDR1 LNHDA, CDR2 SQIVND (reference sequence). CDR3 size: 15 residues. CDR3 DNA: TGTGCCAGTACCTCGGACAGGGGTTTTTACAATGAGCAGTTCTTC. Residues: CASTSDRGFYNEQFF.

Here the CDR3 reads CASSERERGLQETQYF. CDR3 DNA: TGTGCCAGCAGTGAACGCGAGCGGGGCCTCCAAGAGACCCAGTACTTC. The rearrangement links TRBV6-1 to TRBJ2-5, with TRBD2 matching 7 bases. Losses at the gene ends were 2 bases for V and 1 base for J; bases not matched to a gene: 7. This CDR3 spans 16 amino acids. Germline-derived CDR1 and CDR2 are MNHNS and SASEGT.

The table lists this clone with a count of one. Written as DNA, the CDR3 is TGTGCCAGCTCACCAGGCACAGATACGCAGTATTTT. This sequence encodes CASSPGTDTQYF. The V and J genes are TRBV18 and TRBJ2-3; D not resolved. With 2 bases removed from V and 1 base from J, the gap between germline ends came to 1 base. Germline assignment: CDR1 KGHSH and CDR2 LQKENI. CDR3 length: 12 amino acids.

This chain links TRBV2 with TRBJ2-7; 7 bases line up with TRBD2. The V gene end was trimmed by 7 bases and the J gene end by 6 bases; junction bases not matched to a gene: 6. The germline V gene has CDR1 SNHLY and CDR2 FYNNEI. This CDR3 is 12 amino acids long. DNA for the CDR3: TGTGCCAGCAACCGGCGGGGGTCCGAGCAGTACTTC. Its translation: CASNRRGSEQYF.

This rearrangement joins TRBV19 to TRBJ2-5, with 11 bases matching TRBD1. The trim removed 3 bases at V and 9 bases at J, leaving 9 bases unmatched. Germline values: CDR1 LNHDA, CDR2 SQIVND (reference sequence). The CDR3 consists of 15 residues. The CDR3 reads CASSMGTGGFGAQYF. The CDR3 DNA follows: TGTGCCAGTAGTATGGGGACAGGGGGGTTTGGGGCCCAGTACTTC.

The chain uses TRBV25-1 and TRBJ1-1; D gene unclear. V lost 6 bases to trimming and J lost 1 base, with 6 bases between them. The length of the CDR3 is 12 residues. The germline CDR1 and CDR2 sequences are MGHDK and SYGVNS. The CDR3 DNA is TGTGCCAGCAGAGACGGGAACACTGAAGCTTTCTTT. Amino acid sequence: CASRDGNTEAFF.

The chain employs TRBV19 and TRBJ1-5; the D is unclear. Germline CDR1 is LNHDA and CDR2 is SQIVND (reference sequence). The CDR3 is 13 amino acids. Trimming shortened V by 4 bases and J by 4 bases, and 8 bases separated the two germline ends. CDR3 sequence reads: CASSTDLNQPQHF. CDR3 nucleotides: TGTGCCAGTAGTACAGACTTAAATCAGCCCCAGCATTTT.

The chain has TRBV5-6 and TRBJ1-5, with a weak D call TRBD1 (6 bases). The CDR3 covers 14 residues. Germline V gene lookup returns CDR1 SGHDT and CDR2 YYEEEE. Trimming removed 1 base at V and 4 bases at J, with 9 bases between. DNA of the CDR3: TGTGCCAGCAGCTTGCAGGGGAATAATCAGCCCCAGCATTTT. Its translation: CASSLQGNNQPQHF.

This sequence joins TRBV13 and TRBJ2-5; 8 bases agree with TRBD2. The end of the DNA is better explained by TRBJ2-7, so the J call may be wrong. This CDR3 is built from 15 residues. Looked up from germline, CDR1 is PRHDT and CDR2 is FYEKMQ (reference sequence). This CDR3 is CASSSRLARSYEQYF. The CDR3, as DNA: TGTGCCAGCAGCTCCAGACTAGCGCGCTCCTACGAGCAGTACTTC.

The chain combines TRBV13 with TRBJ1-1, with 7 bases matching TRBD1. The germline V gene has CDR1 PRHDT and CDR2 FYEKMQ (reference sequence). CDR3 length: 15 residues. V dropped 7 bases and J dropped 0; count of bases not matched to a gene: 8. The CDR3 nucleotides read TGTGCCAGCACCAACCGAGGGGGCTTGAACACTGAAGCTTTCTTT. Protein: CASTNRGGLNTEAFF.

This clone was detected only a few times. This CDR3 is CASSFLGELFF. Here the CDR3 DNA reads TGTGCCAGTAGCTTTCTCGGGGAGCTGTTTTTT. The V call is TRBV19, the J call TRBJ2-2; D not certain. V lost 6 bases and J lost 7, with 6 bases in between. CDR1 LNHDA and CDR2 SQIVND come from the germline V gene (reference sequence). This CDR3 has 11 residues.

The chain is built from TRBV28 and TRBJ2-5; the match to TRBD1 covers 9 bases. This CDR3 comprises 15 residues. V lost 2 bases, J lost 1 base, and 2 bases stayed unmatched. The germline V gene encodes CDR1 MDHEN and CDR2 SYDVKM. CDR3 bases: TGTGCCAGCAGTTTAGGGGGACAGGGCCAAGAGACCCAGTACTTC. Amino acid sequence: CASSLGGQGQETQYF.

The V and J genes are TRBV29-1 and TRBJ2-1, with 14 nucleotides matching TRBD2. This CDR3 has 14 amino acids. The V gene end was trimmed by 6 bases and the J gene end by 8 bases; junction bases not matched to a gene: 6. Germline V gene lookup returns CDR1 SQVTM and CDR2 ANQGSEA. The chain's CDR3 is CSVGTSGSSHEQFF. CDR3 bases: TGCAGCGTCGGGACTAGCGGGAGTAGCCATGAGCAGTTCTTC.

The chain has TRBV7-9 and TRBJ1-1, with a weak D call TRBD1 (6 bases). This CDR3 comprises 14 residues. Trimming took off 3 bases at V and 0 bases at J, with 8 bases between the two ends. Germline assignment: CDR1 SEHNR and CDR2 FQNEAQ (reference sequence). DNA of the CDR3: TGTGCCAGCAGCTTTACAGGGATGAACACTGAAGCTTTCTTT. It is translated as CASSFTGMNTEAFF.

CDR3 region: CSVGGADNQPQHF. In DNA, the CDR3 is TGCAGCGTTGGAGGGGCAGATAATCAGCCCCAGCATTTT. V gene TRBV29-1 combines with J gene TRBJ1-5; tentatively, D is TRBD1 (5 bases). There are 13 residues in the CDR3. Trimming removed 4 bases from V and 4 bases from J, with 11 bases in between. CDR1 is SQVTM and CDR2 is ANQGSEA in the germline V gene.

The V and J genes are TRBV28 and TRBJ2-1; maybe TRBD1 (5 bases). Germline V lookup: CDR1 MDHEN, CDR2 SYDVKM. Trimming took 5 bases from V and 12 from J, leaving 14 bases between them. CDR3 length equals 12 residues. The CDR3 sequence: CASSPPHQGQFF. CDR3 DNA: TGTGCCAGCAGTCCTCCTCACCAGGGGCAGTTCTTC.

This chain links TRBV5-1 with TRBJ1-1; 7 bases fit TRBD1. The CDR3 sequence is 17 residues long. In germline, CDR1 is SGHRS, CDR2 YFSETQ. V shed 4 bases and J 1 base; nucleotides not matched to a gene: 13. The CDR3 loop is CASSPPTGRERNTEAFF. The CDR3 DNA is TGCGCCAGCAGCCCACCGACAGGGCGGGAAAGGAACACTGAAGCTTTCTTT.

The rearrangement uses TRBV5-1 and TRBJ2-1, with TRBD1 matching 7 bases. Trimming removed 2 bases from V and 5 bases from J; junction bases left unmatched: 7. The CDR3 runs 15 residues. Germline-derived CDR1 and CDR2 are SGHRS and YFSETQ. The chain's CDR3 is CASSLPGQLNNEQFF. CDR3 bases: TGCGCCAGCAGCTTACCGGGACAGCTAAACAATGAGCAGTTCTTC.

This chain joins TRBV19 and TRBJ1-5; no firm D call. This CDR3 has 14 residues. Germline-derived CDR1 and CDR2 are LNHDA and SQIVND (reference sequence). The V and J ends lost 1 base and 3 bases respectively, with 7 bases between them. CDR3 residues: CASSIVEYNQPQHF. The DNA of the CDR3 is TGTGCCAGTAGTATAGTTGAGTACAATCAGCCCCAGCATTTT.

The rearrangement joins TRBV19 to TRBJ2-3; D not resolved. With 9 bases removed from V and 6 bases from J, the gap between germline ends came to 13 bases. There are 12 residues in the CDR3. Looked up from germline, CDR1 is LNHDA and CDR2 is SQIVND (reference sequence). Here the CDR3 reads CASNLVGDTQYF. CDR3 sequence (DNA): TGTGCCAGCAACCTTGTGGGTGATACGCAGTATTTT. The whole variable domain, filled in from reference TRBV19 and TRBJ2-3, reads DGGITQSPKYLFRKEGQNVTLSCEQNLNHDAMYWYRQDPGQGLRLIYYSQIVNDFQKGDIAEGYSVSREKKESFPLTVTSAQKNPTAFYLCASNLVGDTQYFGPGTRLTVL.

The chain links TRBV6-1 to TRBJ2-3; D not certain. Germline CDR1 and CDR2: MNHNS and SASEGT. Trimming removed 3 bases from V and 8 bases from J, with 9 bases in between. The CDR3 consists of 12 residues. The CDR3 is CASSEGVGTQYF. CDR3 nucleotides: TGTGCCAGCAGTGAGGGTGTGGGTACGCAGTATTTT.

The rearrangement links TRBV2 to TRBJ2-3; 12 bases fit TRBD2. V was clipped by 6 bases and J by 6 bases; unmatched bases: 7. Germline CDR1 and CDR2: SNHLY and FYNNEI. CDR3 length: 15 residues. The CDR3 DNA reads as TGTGCCAGCAGGGCTAGCGGGGGGGCAGGTGATACGCAGTATTTT. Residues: CASRASGGAGDTQYF. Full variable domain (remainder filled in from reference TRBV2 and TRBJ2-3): EPEVTQTPSHQVTQMGQEVILRCVPISNHLYFYWYRQILGQKVEFLVSFYNNEISEKSEIFDDQFSVERPDGSNFTLKIRSTKLEDSAMYFCASRASGGAGDTQYFGPGTRLTVL.

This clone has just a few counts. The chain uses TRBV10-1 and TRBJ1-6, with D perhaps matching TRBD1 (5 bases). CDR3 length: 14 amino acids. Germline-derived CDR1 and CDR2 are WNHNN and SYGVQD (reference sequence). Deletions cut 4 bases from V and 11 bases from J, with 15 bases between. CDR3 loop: CASSAAAGSAPLHF. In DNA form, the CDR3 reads TGCGCCAGCAGTGCGGCAGCAGGGTCTGCACCCCTCCACTTT.